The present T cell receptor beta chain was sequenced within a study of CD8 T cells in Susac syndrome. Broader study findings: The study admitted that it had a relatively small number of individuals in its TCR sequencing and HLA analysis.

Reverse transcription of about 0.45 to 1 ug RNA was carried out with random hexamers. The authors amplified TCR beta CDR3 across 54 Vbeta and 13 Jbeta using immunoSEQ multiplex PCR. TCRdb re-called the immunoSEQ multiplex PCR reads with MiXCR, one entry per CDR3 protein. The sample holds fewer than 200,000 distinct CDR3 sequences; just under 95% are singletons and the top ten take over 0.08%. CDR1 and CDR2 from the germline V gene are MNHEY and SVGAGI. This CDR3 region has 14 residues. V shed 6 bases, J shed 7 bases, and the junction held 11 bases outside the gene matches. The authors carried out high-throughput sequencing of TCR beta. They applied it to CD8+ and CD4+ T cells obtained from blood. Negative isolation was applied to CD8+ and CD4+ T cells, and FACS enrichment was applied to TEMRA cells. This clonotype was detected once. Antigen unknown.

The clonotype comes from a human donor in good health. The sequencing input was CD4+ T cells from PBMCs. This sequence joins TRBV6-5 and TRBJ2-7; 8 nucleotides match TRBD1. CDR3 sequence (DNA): TGTGCCAGCAGCCAGGCAGGGGGCTTATGGGAGCAGTACTTC. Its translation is CASSQAGGLWEQYF.